This T cell receptor (beta chain) was observed in a study of OX40 agonist ivuxolimab in advanced cancers. Study overall: The dose-escalation cohort was roughly 83% male, with a mean age of around 54 years, ranging roughly 23 to 90.

Method: immunoSEQ multiplex PCR; TCRdb's copy keeps in-frame clones and lacks some. The sample gives over 80,000 clones, more than 75% of which show up once; more than 4% is in the top ten. J was trimmed by 6 bases and V by 0 bases; bases with no gene match: 1. This CDR3 has 15 amino acids. Germline V gives CDR1 LNHNV, CDR2 YYDKDF (reference sequence). The chain is built from TRBV15 and TRBJ2-1, with 11 bases aligning to TRBD1. The specimen was CD4+ or CD8+ T cells sorted from blood, collected in a trial of the OX40 agonist ivuxolimab. The receptor was derived from an adult with an advanced solid tumor such as melanoma, head and neck, liver or kidney cancer. CDR3 bases: TGTGCCACCAGCAGAGAGGACAGGGGGCGCAATGAGCAGTTCTTC. Encoded protein: CATSREDRGRNEQFF.